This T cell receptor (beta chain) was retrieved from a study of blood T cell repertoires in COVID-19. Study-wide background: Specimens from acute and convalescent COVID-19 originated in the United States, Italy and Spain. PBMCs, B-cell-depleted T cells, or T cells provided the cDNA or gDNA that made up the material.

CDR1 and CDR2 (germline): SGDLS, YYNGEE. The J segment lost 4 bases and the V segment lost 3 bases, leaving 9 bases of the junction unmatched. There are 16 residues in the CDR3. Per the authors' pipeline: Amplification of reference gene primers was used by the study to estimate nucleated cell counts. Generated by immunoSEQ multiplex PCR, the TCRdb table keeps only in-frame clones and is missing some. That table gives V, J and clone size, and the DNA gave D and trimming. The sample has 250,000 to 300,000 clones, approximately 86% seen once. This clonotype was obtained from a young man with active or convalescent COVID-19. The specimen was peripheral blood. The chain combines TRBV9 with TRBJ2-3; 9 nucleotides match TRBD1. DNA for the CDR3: TGTGCCAGCAGCGGAGCCGGGACAGGGTGGGCAGATACGCAGTATTTT. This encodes CASSGAGTGWADTQYF.